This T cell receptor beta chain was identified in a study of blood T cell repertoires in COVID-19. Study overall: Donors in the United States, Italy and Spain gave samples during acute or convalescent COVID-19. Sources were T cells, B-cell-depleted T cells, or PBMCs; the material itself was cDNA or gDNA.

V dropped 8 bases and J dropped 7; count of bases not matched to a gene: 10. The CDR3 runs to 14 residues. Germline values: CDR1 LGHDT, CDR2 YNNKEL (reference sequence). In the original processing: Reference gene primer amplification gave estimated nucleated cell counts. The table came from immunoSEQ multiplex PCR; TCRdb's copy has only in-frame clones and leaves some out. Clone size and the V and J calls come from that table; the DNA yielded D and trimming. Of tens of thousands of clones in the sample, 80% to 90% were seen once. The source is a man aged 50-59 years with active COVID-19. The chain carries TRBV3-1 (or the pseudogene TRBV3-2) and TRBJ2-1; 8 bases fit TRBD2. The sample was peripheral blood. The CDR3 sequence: CASSLKAGDNEQFF. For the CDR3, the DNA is TGTGCCAGCTCCTTGAAAGCGGGGGATAATGAGCAGTTCTTC.